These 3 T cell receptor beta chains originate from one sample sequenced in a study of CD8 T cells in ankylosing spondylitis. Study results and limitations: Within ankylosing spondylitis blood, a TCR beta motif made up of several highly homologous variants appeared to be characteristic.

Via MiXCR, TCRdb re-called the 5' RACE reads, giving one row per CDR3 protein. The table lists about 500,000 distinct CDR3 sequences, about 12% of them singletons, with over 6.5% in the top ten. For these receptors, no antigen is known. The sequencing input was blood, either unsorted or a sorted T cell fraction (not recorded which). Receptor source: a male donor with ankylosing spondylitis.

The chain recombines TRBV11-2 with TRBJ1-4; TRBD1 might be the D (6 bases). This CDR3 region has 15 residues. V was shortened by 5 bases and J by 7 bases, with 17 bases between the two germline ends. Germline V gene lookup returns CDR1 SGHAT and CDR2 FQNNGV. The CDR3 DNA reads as TGTGCCAGCAGCCAGACGGGGGGGCGGATTGAAAAACTGTTTTTT. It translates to CASSQTGGRIEKLFF.

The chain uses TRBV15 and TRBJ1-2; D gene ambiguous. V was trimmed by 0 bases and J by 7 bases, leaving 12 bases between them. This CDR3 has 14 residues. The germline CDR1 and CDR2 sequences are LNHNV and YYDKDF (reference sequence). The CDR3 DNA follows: TGTGCCACCAGCAGAGATCGGGTCGAGGGTGGCTACACCTTC. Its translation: CATSRDRVEGGYTF.

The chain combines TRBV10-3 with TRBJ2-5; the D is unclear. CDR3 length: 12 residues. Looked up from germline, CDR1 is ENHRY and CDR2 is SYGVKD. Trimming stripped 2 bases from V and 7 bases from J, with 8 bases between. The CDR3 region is CAISEGIGTQYF. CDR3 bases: TGTGCCATCAGTGAGGGCATAGGGACCCAGTACTTC.